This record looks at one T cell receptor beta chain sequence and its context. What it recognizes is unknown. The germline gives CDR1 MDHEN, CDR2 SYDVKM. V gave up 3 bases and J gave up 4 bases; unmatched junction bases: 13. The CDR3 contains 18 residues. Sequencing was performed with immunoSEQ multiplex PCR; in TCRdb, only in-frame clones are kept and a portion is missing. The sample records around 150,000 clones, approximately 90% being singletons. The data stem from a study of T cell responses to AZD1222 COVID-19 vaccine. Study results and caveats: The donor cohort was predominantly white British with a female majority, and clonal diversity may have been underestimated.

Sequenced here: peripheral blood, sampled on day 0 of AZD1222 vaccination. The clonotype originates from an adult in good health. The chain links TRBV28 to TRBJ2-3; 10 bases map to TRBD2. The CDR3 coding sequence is TGTGCCAGCAGTTTGGGTATGAAAAGCGGGAGGGAAGCAGATACGCAGTATTTT. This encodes CASSLGMKSGREADTQYF.